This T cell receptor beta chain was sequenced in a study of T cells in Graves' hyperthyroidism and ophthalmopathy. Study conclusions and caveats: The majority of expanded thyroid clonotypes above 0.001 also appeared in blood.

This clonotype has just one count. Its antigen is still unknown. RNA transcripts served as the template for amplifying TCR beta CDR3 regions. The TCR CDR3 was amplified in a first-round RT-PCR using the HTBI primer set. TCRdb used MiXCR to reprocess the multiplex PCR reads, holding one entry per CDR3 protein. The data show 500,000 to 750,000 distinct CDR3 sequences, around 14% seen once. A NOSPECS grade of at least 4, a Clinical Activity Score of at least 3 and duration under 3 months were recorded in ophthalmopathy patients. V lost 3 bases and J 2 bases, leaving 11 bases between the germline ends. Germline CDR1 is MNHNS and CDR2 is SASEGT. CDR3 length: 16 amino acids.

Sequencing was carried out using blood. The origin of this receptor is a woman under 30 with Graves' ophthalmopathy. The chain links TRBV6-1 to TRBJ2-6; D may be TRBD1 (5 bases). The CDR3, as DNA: TGTGCCAGCAGTGACAGGGTATGGCCTGGGGCCAACGTCCTGACTTTC. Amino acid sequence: CASSDRVWPGANVLTF.